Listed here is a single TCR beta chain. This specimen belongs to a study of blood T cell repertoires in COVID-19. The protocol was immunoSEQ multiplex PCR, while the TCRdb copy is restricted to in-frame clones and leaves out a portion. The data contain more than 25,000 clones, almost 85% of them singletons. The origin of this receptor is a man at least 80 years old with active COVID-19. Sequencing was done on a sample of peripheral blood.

The chain's CDR3 is CASSILGRVNTEAFF. The CDR3, as DNA: TGTGCCAGTAGTATTTTGGGCAGGGTTAACACTGAAGCTTTCTTT. The chain employs TRBV19 and TRBJ1-1; maybe TRBD1 (5 bases). The germline V gene encodes CDR1 LNHDA and CDR2 SQIVND (reference sequence). The CDR3 covers 15 residues. V gave up 3 bases and J gave up 2 bases, with 13 bases separating them.